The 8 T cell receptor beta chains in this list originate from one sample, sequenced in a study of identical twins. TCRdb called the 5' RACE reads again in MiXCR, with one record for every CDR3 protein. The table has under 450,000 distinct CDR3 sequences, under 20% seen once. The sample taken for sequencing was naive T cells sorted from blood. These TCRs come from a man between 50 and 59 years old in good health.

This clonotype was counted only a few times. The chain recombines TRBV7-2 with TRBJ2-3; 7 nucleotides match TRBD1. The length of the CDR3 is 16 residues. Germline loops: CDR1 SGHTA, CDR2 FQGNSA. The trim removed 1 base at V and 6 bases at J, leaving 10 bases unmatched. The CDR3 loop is CASSLEWDSELDTQYF. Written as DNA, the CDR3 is TGTGCCAGCAGCTTAGAGTGGGACAGCGAGCTCGATACGCAGTATTTT.

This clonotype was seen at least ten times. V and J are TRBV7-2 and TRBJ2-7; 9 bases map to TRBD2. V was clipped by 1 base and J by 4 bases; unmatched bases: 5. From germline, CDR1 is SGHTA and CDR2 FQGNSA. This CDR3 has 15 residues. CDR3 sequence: CASSLDAGGRYEQYF. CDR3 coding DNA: TGTGCCAGCAGCTTAGATGCGGGAGGGCGGTACGAGCAGTACTTC.

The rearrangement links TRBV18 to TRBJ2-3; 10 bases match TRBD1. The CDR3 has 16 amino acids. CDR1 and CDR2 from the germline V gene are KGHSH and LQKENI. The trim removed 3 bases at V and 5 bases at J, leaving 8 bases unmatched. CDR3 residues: CASSPKGQGGIDTQYF. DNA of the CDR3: TGTGCCAGCTCACCTAAAGGACAGGGGGGAATAGATACGCAGTATTTT.

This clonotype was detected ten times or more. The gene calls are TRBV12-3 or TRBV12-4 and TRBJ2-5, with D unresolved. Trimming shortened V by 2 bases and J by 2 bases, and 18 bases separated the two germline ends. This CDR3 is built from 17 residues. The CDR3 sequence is CASSLWLTSMSQETQYF. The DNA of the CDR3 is TGTGCCAGCAGTTTATGGCTTACGAGTATGTCACAAGAGACCCAGTACTTC.

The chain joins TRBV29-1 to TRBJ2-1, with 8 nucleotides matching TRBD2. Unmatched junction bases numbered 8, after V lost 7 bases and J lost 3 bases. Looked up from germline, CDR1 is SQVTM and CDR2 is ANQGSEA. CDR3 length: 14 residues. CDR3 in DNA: TGCAGCGCCCGGGCTAGCGGGTTCTACAATGAGCAGTTCTTC. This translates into CSARASGFYNEQFF.

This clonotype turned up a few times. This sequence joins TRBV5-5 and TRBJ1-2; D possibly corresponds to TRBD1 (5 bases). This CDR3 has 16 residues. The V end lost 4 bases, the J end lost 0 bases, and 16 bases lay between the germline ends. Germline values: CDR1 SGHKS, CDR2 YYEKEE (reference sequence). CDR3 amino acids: CASSKVTANPNYGYTF. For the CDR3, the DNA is TGTGCCAGCAGCAAGGTGACAGCGAACCCTAACTATGGCTACACCTTC.

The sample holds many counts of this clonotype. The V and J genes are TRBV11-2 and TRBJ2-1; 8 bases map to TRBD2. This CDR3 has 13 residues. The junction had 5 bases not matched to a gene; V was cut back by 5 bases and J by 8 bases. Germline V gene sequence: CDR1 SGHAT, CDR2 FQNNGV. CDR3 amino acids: CASSPEAGDEQFF. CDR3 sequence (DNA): TGTGCCAGCAGCCCAGAAGCGGGGGATGAGCAGTTCTTC.

The CDR3 spells CSARDPGLAVSYEQYF. CDR3 DNA sequence: TGCAGTGCTAGAGATCCGGGACTAGCTGTCTCCTACGAGCAGTACTTC. The chain uses TRBV20-1 and TRBJ2-7, with 9 bases lining up with TRBD2. This CDR3 is built from 16 residues. Germline V gene lookup returns CDR1 DFQATT and CDR2 SNEGSKA (reference sequence). V dropped 0 bases and J dropped 0; count of bases not matched to a gene: 6.